This TCR beta chain was identified in a study of OX40 agonist ivuxolimab in advanced cancers. Study as a whole: At 0.01 to 10 mg/kg, ivuxolimab was administered intravenously to patients every 2 weeks. Therapy given before enrollment (anti-PD-1, anti-PD-L1 or anti-CTLA-4) was allowed, and under 45% had some.

This clone has only one observation. V lost 1 base, J lost 3 bases, and 10 bases lay in between. CDR1 SGHVS and CDR2 FNYEAQ come from the germline V gene. This CDR3 contains 14 residues. Assay used: immunoSEQ multiplex PCR; TCRdb lists only in-frame clones, some missing. The repertoire includes about 58,000 clones, 86% of them detected once, and 1.2% sits in the top ten. The TCR was taken from an adult with an advanced solid tumor such as melanoma, head and neck, liver or kidney cancer. This sample comprised CD4+ or CD8+ T cells sorted from blood, obtained in a trial of the OX40 agonist ivuxolimab. The chain carries TRBV7-6 and TRBJ2-7; D possibly corresponds to TRBD1 (5 bases). CDR3 in DNA: TGTGCCAGCAGCTTAGTGAGCCAGGGCTACGAGCAGTACTTC. It encodes CASSLVSQGYEQYF.